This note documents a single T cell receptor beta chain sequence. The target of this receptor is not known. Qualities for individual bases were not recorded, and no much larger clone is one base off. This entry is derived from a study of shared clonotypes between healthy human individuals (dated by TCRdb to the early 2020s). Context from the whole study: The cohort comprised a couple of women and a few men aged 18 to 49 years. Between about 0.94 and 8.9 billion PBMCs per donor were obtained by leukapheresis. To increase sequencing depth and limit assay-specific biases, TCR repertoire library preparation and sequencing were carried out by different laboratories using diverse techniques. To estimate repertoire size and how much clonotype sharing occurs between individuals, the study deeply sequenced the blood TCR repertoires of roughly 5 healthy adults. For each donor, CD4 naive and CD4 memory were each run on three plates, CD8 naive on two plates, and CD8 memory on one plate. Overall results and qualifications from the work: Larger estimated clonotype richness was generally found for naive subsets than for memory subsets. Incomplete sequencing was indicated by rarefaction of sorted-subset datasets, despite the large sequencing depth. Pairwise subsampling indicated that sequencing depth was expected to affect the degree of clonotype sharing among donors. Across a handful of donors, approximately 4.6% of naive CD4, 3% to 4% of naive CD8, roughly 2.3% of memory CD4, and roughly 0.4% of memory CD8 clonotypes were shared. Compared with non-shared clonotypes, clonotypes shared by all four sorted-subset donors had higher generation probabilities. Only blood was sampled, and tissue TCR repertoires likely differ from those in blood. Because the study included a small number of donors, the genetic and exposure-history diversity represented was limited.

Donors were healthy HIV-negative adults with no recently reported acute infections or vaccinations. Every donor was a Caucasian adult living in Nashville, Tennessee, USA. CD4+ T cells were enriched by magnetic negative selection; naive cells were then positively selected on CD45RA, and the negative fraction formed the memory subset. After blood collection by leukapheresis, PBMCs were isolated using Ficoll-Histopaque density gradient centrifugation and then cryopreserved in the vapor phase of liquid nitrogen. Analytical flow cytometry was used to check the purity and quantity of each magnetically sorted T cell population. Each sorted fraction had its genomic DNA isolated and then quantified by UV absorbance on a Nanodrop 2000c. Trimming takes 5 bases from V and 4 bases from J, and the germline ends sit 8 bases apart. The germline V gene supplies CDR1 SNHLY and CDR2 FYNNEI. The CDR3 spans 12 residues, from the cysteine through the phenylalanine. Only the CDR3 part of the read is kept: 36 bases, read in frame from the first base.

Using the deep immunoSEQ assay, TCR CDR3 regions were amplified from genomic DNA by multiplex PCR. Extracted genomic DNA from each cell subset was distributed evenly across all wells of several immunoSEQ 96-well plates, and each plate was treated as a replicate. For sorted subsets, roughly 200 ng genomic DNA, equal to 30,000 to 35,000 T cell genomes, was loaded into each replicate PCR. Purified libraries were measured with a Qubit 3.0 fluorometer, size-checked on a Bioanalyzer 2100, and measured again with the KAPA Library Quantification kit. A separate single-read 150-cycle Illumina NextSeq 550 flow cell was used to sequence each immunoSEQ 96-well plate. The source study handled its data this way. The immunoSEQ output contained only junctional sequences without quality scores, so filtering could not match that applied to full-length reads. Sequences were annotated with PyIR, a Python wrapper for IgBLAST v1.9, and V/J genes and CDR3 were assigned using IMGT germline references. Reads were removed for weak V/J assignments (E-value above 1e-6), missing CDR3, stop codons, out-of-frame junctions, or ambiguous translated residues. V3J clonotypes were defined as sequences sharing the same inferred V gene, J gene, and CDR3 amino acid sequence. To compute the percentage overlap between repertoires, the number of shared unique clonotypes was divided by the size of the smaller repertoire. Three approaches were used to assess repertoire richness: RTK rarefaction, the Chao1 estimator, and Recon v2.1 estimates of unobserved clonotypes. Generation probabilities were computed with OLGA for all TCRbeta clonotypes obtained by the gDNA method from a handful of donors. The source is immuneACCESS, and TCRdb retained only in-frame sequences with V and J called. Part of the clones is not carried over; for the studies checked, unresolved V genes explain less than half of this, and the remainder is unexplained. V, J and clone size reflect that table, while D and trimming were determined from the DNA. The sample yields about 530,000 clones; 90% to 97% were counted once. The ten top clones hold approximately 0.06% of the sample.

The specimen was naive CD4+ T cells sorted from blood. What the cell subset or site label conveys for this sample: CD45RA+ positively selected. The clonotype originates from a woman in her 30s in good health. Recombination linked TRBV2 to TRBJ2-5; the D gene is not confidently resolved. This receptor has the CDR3 CASSRHIETQYF. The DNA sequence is TGTGCCAGCAGTCGACATATAGAGACCCAGTACTTC.